This passage covers 9 T cell receptor beta chains from one sample sequenced in a study of cytomegalovirus exposure and HLA in healthy donors. With 60 Vbeta and 13 Jbeta primers, the PCR was carried out. Sequencing was performed with immunoSEQ multiplex PCR; in TCRdb, only in-frame clones are kept and a portion is missing. The sample yields over 150,000 clones, about three quarters seen once. The sequenced sample was PBMCs. The receptors originated from a woman in her forties or fifties in good health and CMV-seropositive.

The rearrangement links TRBV10-1 to TRBJ2-2; 10 bases map to TRBD2. Looked up from germline, CDR1 is WNHNN and CDR2 is SYGVQD (reference sequence). V was pared by 3 bases and J by 3 bases, with 4 bases of the junction left unmatched. This CDR3 region has 16 residues. CDR3 nucleotide sequence: TGCGCCAGCAGTGATCCTAGCGGGAGTGACACCGGGGAGCTGTTTTTT. Encoded protein: CASSDPSGSDTGELFF.

The chain couples TRBV2 to TRBJ1-1, with D hard to call. The CDR3 has 13 residues. The V end lost 6 bases, the J end lost 0 bases, and 8 bases lay between the germline ends. The V gene's germline CDR1 is SNHLY and CDR2 FYNNEI. CDR3 residues: CASSQLMNTEAFF. The CDR3, as DNA: TGTGCCAGCAGCCAACTTATGAACACTGAAGCTTTCTTT. Based on the CDR3 plus reference TRBV2 and TRBJ1-1, the full variable domain is EPEVTQTPSHQVTQMGQEVILRCVPISNHLYFYWYRQILGQKVEFLVSFYNNEISEKSEIFDDQFSVERPDGSNFTLKIRSTKLEDSAMYFCASSQLMNTEAFFGQGTRLTVV.

The chain is built from TRBV18 and TRBJ1-1; tentative D call: TRBD1 (6 bases). CDR3 size: 13 residues. From germline, CDR1 is KGHSH and CDR2 LQKENI. V was cut by 6 bases and J by 8 bases, with 16 bases left in between. The CDR3 loop is CASSDSAPTEAFF. The CDR3, as DNA: TGTGCCAGCTCGGACAGTGCCCCGACCGAAGCTTTCTTT.

The chain is built from TRBV7-9 and TRBJ1-1, with 7 bases aligning to TRBD1. The CDR3 is 13 amino acids. CDR1 is SEHNR and CDR2 is FQNEAQ in the germline V gene (reference sequence). The V and J ends lost 5 bases and 4 bases, in that order; junction bases with no gene match: 4. The CDR3: CASSLRQGTEAFF. The CDR3 DNA is TGTGCCAGCAGCCTACGACAGGGCACTGAAGCTTTCTTT.

CDR3 sequence: CASSPGQGTYGYTF. The CDR3 DNA is TGTGCCAGCAGCCCGGGACAGGGAACCTATGGCTACACCTTC. The chain carries TRBV28 and TRBJ1-2; 9 bases match TRBD1. Unmatched junction bases numbered 6, after V lost 6 bases and J lost 4 bases. Germline CDR1 reads MDHEN; CDR2 reads SYDVKM. This CDR3 is 14 amino acids long.

The chain links TRBV7-6 to TRBJ2-1; D not resolved. Germline V lookup: CDR1 SGHVS, CDR2 FNYEAQ. This CDR3 is 10 amino acids long. V lost 5 bases, J lost 15 bases, and 11 bases lay in between. CDR3 in amino acids: CASSQQYLFF. The CDR3 nucleotides are TGTGCCAGCAGCCAACAGTACCTGTTCTTC.

This clone was seen just once. The rearrangement links TRBV15 to TRBJ2-3; 15 bases map to TRBD2. The CDR3 contains 19 residues. V was pared by 1 base and J by 4 bases, with 9 bases of the junction left unmatched. In germline, CDR1 is LNHNV, CDR2 YYDKDF (reference sequence). The CDR3 region has the DNA TGTGCCACCAGCAGAGGCCAGGGGACTAGCGGGAGGCGGGCAGATACGCAGTATTTT. It encodes CATSRGQGTSGRRADTQYF.

V usage is TRBV7-2 and J usage is TRBJ2-1, with TRBD2 matching over 14 bases. The CDR3 runs to 16 residues. CDR1 and CDR2 (germline): SGHTA, FQGNSA. The junction had 12 bases not matched to a gene; V was cut back by 7 bases and J by 10 bases. The CDR3 DNA is TGTGCCAGCACCCAAACGGGGACTAGCGGGAGCTGGGAGCAGTTCTTC. It specifies CASTQTGTSGSWEQFF.

This chain links TRBV28 with TRBJ1-1; D gene unclear. The CDR3 extends over 11 amino acids. Trimming shortened V by 8 bases and J by 10 bases, and 14 bases separated the two germline ends. Looked up from germline, CDR1 is MDHEN and CDR2 is SYDVKM. In nucleotides, the CDR3 is TGTGCCAGCGCTTTTGAACTTCGAGCTTTCTTT. Its translation: CASAFELRAFF. The complete variable domain, with remaining parts taken from reference TRBV28 and TRBJ1-1, reads DVKVTQSSRYLVKRTGEKVFLECVQDMDHENMFWYRQDPGLGLRLIYFSYDVKMKEKGDIPEGYSVSREKKERFSLILESASTNQTSMYLCASAFELRAFFGQGTRLTVV.